Listed here are 21 T cell receptor beta chains from one sample, sequenced in a study of blood T cell repertoires in COVID-19. This table comes from immunoSEQ multiplex PCR, and its TCRdb copy is limited to in-frame clones, with some not included. The table includes around 140,000 clones, 70% to 80% detected once. The specimen sequenced was peripheral blood. The receptors derive from a woman between 50 and 59 years old with active or convalescent COVID-19.

This clone was recorded only once. The gene calls are TRBV19 and TRBJ2-2; the D gene is possibly TRBD2 (5 bases). The CDR3 covers 16 residues. The germline V gene encodes CDR1 LNHDA and CDR2 SQIVND (reference sequence). Trimming pared 0 bases from V and 5 bases from J, leaving 13 bases between. This chain's CDR3 is CASSIDARGRTGELFF. CDR3 DNA: TGTGCCAGTAGTATAGATGCCCGAGGGCGGACCGGGGAGCTGTTTTTT. The variable domain in full, with the rest retrieved from reference TRBV19 and TRBJ2-2, is DGGITQSPKYLFRKEGQNVTLSCEQNLNHDAMYWYRQDPGQGLRLIYYSQIVNDFQKGDIAEGYSVSREKKESFPLTVTSAQKNPTAFYLCASSIDARGRTGELFFGEGSRLTVL.

V is TRBV28 and J is TRBJ1-1; D unclear. Per germline, CDR1 MDHEN and CDR2 SYDVKM. The CDR3 has 14 residues. Trimming took off 8 bases at V and 10 bases at J, with 23 bases between the two ends. The CDR3 sequence is CASVAGLLKVGAFF. Written as DNA, the CDR3 is TGTGCCAGCGTCGCCGGACTCCTAAAGGTGGGAGCTTTCTTT.

The chain is built from TRBV4-2 and TRBJ2-1, with 7 positions matching TRBD2. Unmatched junction bases numbered 7, after V lost 0 bases and J lost 5 bases. There are 16 residues in the CDR3. Germline CDR1 reads LGHNA; CDR2 reads YNFKEQ. Here the CDR3 reads CASSQDRDYPNNEQFF. CDR3 nucleotide sequence: TGTGCCAGCAGCCAAGACCGGGACTACCCGAACAATGAGCAGTTCTTC.

This sequence joins TRBV23-1 and TRBJ1-5; D not resolved. TRBV23-1 belongs to the ORF category, with a function that is uncertain. The V gene lost 0 bases and the J gene lost 6 bases, with 21 bases spanning the gap. There are 18 residues in the CDR3. The DNA of the CDR3 is TGCGCCAGCAGTCAATCGTGGGCAGGTCCATCCCTGGGTCAGCCCCAGCATTTT. As protein: CASSQSWAGPSLGQPQHF.

V usage is TRBV3-1 (or the pseudogene TRBV3-2) and J usage is TRBJ2-1, with 7 positions matching TRBD2. V was clipped by 0 bases and J by 15 bases; unmatched bases: 11. Germline assignment: CDR1 LGHDT and CDR2 YNNKEL (reference sequence). This CDR3 contains 14 residues. In nucleotides, the CDR3 is TGTGCCAGCAGCCAAGATATTGTCAAGCGGGACCCGTTCTTC. Translated, it gives CASSQDIVKRDPFF.

The genes are TRBV28 and TRBJ1-2; D possibly corresponds to TRBD1 (5 bases). Germline V gene sequence: CDR1 MDHEN, CDR2 SYDVKM. V lost 8 bases to trimming and J lost 4 bases, with 20 bases between them. The CDR3 length is 15 residues. This CDR3 is CASSLGGASLYGYTF. The CDR3 DNA sequence: TGTGCCAGCTCCCTGGGCGGGGCGTCCCTCTATGGCTACACCTTC.

V is TRBV15 and J is TRBJ1-5; D is uncertain. The CDR3 contains 16 residues. The V end was cut by 5 bases, the J end by 5 bases, with 19 bases between. Germline CDR1 reads LNHNV; CDR2 reads YYDKDF (reference sequence). CDR3 sequence: CATSGGRRSGHQPQHF. The CDR3, as DNA: TGTGCCACCAGCGGCGGGAGGAGGTCCGGGCATCAGCCCCAGCATTTT.

This clone was seen a few times. The CDR3 sequence is CASSPTGQGGTEAFF. Here the CDR3 DNA reads TGTGCCAGCAGCCCAACGGGACAGGGAGGCACTGAAGCTTTCTTT. V is TRBV6-2 or TRBV6-3 and J is TRBJ1-1; 9 nucleotides align to TRBD1. Trimming cost V 6 bases and J 4 bases; bases outside gene matches: 9. The CDR3 has 15 residues. Germline CDR1 is MNHEY and CDR2 is SVGEGT.

The chain employs TRBV7-8 and TRBJ1-5, with 10 positions matching TRBD1. Trimming cost V 5 bases and J 7 bases; bases outside gene matches: 8. The CDR3 sequence is 15 residues long. The germline V gene encodes CDR1 SGHVS and CDR2 FQNEAQ. The CDR3 protein is CASSQSGQGEQPQHF. CDR3 DNA: TGTGCCAGCAGCCAGTCCGGACAGGGGGAGCAGCCCCAGCATTTT.

V is TRBV3-1 (or the pseudogene TRBV3-2) and J is TRBJ2-7, with D tentatively TRBD1 (6 bases). From germline, CDR1 is LGHDT and CDR2 YNNKEL (reference sequence). CDR3 length equals 13 residues. V dropped 4 bases and J dropped 3 bases, with 10 bases sitting between them. CDR3 coding DNA: TGTGCCAGCAGCCCCGGGACACTCTACGAGCAGTACTTC. Its translation is CASSPGTLYEQYF.

The V call is TRBV7-8, the J call TRBJ1-1; D is possibly TRBD1 (5 bases). CDR1 SGHVS and CDR2 FQNEAQ come from the germline V gene. This CDR3 contains 14 residues. V lost 1 base and J lost 7, with 13 bases in between. The CDR3 nucleotides are TGTGCCAGCAGCTTAGGGGGGGAGTGGAATGAAGCTTTCTTT. As protein: CASSLGGEWNEAFF.

A few counts support this clone. The genes are TRBV28 and TRBJ1-6, with D possibly being TRBD1 (5 bases). This CDR3 contains 12 residues. V lost 5 bases to trimming and J lost 7 bases, with 6 bases between them. CDR1 is MDHEN, CDR2 SYDVKM, per germline. CDR3: CASSDSNSPLHF. CDR3 coding DNA: TGTGCCAGCAGTGACAGCAATTCACCCCTCCACTTT.

This clone was observed a handful of times. The rearrangement joins TRBV10-3 to TRBJ2-3, with 14 nucleotides matching TRBD2. The CDR3 covers 17 residues. After removal of 5 bases from V and 0 bases from J, the junction contained 4 bases not matched to a gene. CDR1 and CDR2 from the germline V gene are ENHRY and SYGVKD. The CDR3 sequence is CAISPGLAGGSTDTQYF. CDR3 nucleotides: TGTGCCATCAGTCCTGGACTAGCGGGGGGTAGCACAGATACGCAGTATTTT.

The chain links TRBV18 to TRBJ2-2; D possibly corresponds to TRBD2 (5 bases). V gave up 3 bases and J gave up 4 bases, with 18 bases separating them. The germline V gene has CDR1 KGHSH and CDR2 LQKENI. The CDR3 spans 17 residues. The CDR3 DNA sequence: TGTGCCAGCTCACCCGCCCCGAGCGGACTGAGCACCGGGGAGCTGTTTTTT. Its translation: CASSPAPSGLSTGELFF.

This clone ranks as medium-sized. As DNA, the CDR3 is TGTGCCAGCAGCCAAATAGAAGCGGGAAAAGAGACCCAGTACTTC. It is translated as CASSQIEAGKETQYF. This chain uses TRBV3-1 (or the pseudogene TRBV3-2) with TRBJ2-5; 7 bases are shared with TRBD2. CDR3 length: 15 residues. Germline CDR1 is LGHDT and CDR2 is YNNKEL (reference sequence). Trimming at V came to 2 bases and at J to 3 bases, leaving 6 bases not matched to a gene.

The chain recombines TRBV27 with TRBJ2-7; 10 positions match TRBD1. The germline gives CDR1 MNHEY, CDR2 SMNVEV (reference sequence). V was pared by 6 bases and J by 2 bases, with 4 bases of the junction left unmatched. The CDR3 loop spans 14 amino acids. CDR3 nucleotide sequence: TGTGCCAGCAGCCTGGACAGGGGGACCTACGAGCAGTACTTC. Residues: CASSLDRGTYEQYF.

This clone has a handful of counts. This chain joins TRBV27 and TRBJ1-1; 8 bases agree with TRBD1. Trimming removed 6 bases from V and 1 base from J; junction bases left unmatched: 10. Per germline, CDR1 MNHEY and CDR2 SMNVEV (reference sequence). This CDR3 contains 16 residues. CDR3 bases: TGTGCCAGCAGCCCGCGGAGGACAGGGAGGAACACTGAAGCTTTCTTT. It codes for CASSPRRTGRNTEAFF.

The chain is built from TRBV28 and TRBJ1-2; D gene uncertain. The V end was cut by 7 bases, the J end by 5 bases, with 14 bases between. There are 13 residues in the CDR3. CDR1 is MDHEN and CDR2 is SYDVKM in the germline V gene. The chain's CDR3 is CASKAEYYYGYTF. DNA for the CDR3: TGTGCCAGCAAGGCGGAATACTATTATGGCTACACCTTC.

The chain employs TRBV18 and TRBJ2-2; D is ambiguous. With 3 bases removed from V and 6 bases from J, the gap between germline ends came to 14 bases. This CDR3 spans 15 amino acids. Germline CDR1 reads KGHSH; CDR2 reads LQKENI. The CDR3: CASSPFADSSGELFF. Written as DNA, the CDR3 is TGTGCCAGCTCACCCTTCGCGGATAGCTCCGGGGAGCTGTTTTTT.

The rearrangement links TRBV15 to TRBJ1-1; D gene uncertain. V gave up 4 bases and J gave up 1 base, with 7 bases separating them. The germline V gene encodes CDR1 LNHNV and CDR2 YYDKDF (reference sequence). This CDR3 contains 13 residues. The DNA of the CDR3 is TGTGCCACCAGCAATGAGAGGAACACTGAAGCTTTCTTT. Its protein product is CATSNERNTEAFF.

The chain is built from TRBV2 and TRBJ1-1; D not resolved. The CDR3 totals 13 residues. Germline-derived CDR1 and CDR2 are SNHLY and FYNNEI. Trimming took off 4 bases at V and 5 bases at J, with 11 bases between the two ends. The CDR3 sequence: CASSVAGGTEAFF. The CDR3 DNA sequence: TGTGCCAGCAGTGTGGCGGGCGGAACTGAAGCTTTCTTT. Drawing the rest from reference TRBV2 and TRBJ1-1, the complete variable domain is EPEVTQTPSHQVTQMGQEVILRCVPISNHLYFYWYRQILGQKVEFLVSFYNNEISEKSEIFDDQFSVERPDGSNFTLKIRSTKLEDSAMYFCASSVAGGTEAFFGQGTRLTVV.